This entry describes one T cell receptor (beta chain). The record originates from a study of T-cell memory formation after mild COVID-19. Germline values: CDR1 SGHAT, CDR2 FQNNGV. The CDR3 spans 17 residues. V shed 5 bases and J 4 bases; nucleotides not matched to a gene: 6. Each CDR3 protein gets one entry after TCRdb re-called the 5' RACE reads with MiXCR. The data contain roughly 350,000 distinct CDR3 sequences, roughly 21% of them seen just once; the ten biggest clones take up around 12%. The material sequenced was PBMCs or a T cell subset sorted from them (not recorded which). The origin of this receptor is an adult woman who had mild COVID-19 (a few samples of this study predate the infection). Cell type and time point are not known. The V and J genes are TRBV11-2 and TRBJ2-1, with 15 bases fitting TRBD2. The CDR3 spells CASSPRTSGGVYNEQFF. The CDR3 bases are TGTGCCAGCAGCCCCCGGACTAGCGGGGGGGTGTACAATGAGCAGTTCTTC.